One and the same sample provided the 23 T cell receptor beta chains below, sequenced in a study of tumor-infiltrating lymphocytes in primary liver carcinoma. Priming with a constant-region primer yielded TCR beta cDNA from 450 to 550 ng total RNA. Three-round nested multiplex PCR performed with slightly modified ARM-PCR produced the TCR beta libraries. Running roughly 10 cycles apiece, the first two PCR rounds relied on TRBV1-TRBV30 forward primers together with a C-beta reverse primer. MiXCR was run by TCRdb on the multiplex PCR reads, yielding one entry per CDR3 protein. Of around 78,000 distinct CDR3 sequences in the sample, roughly two thirds were seen once. For each extraction, RNA and DNA were obtained together from about 20-30 mg of unsorted bulk tissue. Specimen: liver tumor tissue from sampling region 4. As for subset: tumor region T4, right-lateral pole. Receptors were obtained from a woman aged 60-70 years with primary liver carcinoma and hepatitis B virus infection.

A word on this clonotype: Given the absence of the conserved phenylalanine or tryptophan at the CDR3 end, a read error is likely. This sequence joins TRBV11-3 and TRBJ2-3, with D perhaps TRBD2 (5 bases). Germline CDR1 is SGHNT and CDR2 is YENEEA. The CDR3 spans 14 residues. Trimming shortened V by 3 bases and J by 1 base, and 8 bases separated the two germline ends. CDR3: CASSFWTGTDTQYV. The CDR3 DNA follows: TGTGCCAGCAGCTTTTGGACTGGCACAGATACGCAGTATGTT.

This clonotype came up many times. The CDR3 nucleotides read TGTGCCTGGAGTTTGGGGGGAGATCAGCCCCAGCATTTT. This translates into CAWSLGGDQPQHF. This chain joins TRBV30 and TRBJ1-5; perhaps TRBD1 as D (5 bases). The germline CDR1 and CDR2 sequences are GTSNPN and SVGIG (reference sequence). The V gene lost 2 bases and the J gene lost 5 bases, with 10 bases spanning the gap. The length of the CDR3 is 13 residues.

The V and J genes are TRBV6-5 and TRBJ2-7, with D maybe TRBD2 (5 bases). The CDR3 has 14 amino acids. Trimming shortened V by 6 bases and J by 0 bases, and 12 bases separated the two germline ends. Germline V gene data show CDR1 as MNHEY and CDR2 as SVGAGI. CDR3 amino acids: CASRGRDSSYEQYF. The CDR3 coding sequence is TGTGCCAGCAGAGGCCGGGATAGCTCCTACGAGCAGTACTTC.

This clonotype was picked up one time. This may be a read error: a much more frequent sequence differs by one nucleotide. This rearrangement joins TRBV24-1 to TRBJ2-2, with a tentative D call TRBD2 (5 bases). CDR3 length equals 14 residues. From germline, CDR1 is KGHDR and CDR2 SFDVKD. The CDR3 protein is CATSEDANTGEPFF. The CDR3 DNA follows: TGTGCCACCAGTGAGGATGCGAACACCGGGGAGCCGTTTTTT.

About this clonotype itself: Compared with germline, one end of the junction differs, possibly owing to a read error. The chain joins TRBV29-1 to TRBJ2-3; TRBD1 agrees at 8 bases. CDR1 and CDR2 from the germline V gene are SQVTM and ANQGSEA. CDR3 length: 14 amino acids. CDR3 in amino acids: CSVGDRFLTDTQYF. The CDR3 DNA sequence: TGCAGCGTTGGGGACAGGTTCCTCACAGACACGCAGTATTTT.

This clonotype showed up just once. The junction and the germline gene differ at one end; a read error may be behind it. The CDR3 sequence: CAIKQGATEQFF. CDR3 DNA sequence: TGTGCCATCAAACAGGGGGCAACTGAGCAGTTCTTT. The chain employs TRBV12-3 or TRBV12-4 and TRBJ2-1; 9 nucleotides line up with TRBD1. There are 12 residues in the CDR3.

Remarks on this clonotype: One junction end does not reproduce the germline sequence, and a read error may be involved. The rearrangement links TRBV6-5 to TRBJ2-7; TRBD1 matches 8 bases. The CDR3 runs to 15 residues. CDR1 is MNHEY and CDR2 is SVGAGI in the germline V gene. In DNA, the CDR3 is TGTGCCAGCACTTACCAGGGGGCGGGTACTTTCGAGCAGTACTTC. This gives the protein CASTYQGAGTFEQYF.

As concerns this clonotype: A read error may produce the germline difference seen at one junction end. The rearrangement uses TRBV5-1 and TRBJ2-3; D is possibly TRBD2 (5 bases). CDR3 length: 17 amino acids. The germline V gene has CDR1 SGHRS and CDR2 YFSETQ. The CDR3 nucleotides are TGCGCCAGCAACTTGGCCGGGAACACCGCTAGCACAGATACGCAGTATTTT. As protein: CASNLAGNTASTDTQYF.

A single count supports this clonotype. The chain links TRBV12-3 or TRBV12-4 to TRBJ1-2; D gene ambiguous. This CDR3 has 13 amino acids. Trimming pared 7 bases from V and 8 bases from J, leaving 17 bases between. CDR3 DNA sequence: TGTGCCAGCACCGTTACAAGGGCCTACGGCTACACCTTC. This translates into CASTVTRAYGYTF.

This clonotype was recorded many times. The V and J genes are TRBV6-1 and TRBJ2-2; D is ambiguous. The germline V gene has CDR1 MNHNS and CDR2 SASEGT. V was shortened by 2 bases and J by 8 bases, with 12 bases between the two germline ends. The CDR3 sequence is 14 residues long. The CDR3 here is CASSELFLRGELFF. For the CDR3, the DNA is TGTGCCAGCAGTGAACTGTTCTTGAGGGGGGAGCTGTTTTTT.

Note on this clonotype: A read error is possible here, since a much larger clone lies one base away. The chain carries TRBV28 and TRBJ2-5; TRBD2 might be the D (6 bases). The germline V gene encodes CDR1 MDHEN and CDR2 SYDVKM. The length of the CDR3 is 13 residues. Here the CDR3 DNA reads TGTACCAGCAGGTTGGGAGGCCGCGAGACCCAGTACTTC. Protein sequence: CTSRLGGRETQYF.

This clonotype was detected ten times or more. The genes are TRBV11-2 and TRBJ2-2; the D gene is possibly TRBD2 (6 bases). The V end was cut by 5 bases, the J end by 5 bases, with 15 bases between. Looked up from germline, CDR1 is SGHAT and CDR2 is FQNNGV. This CDR3 region has 15 residues. The CDR3 region is CASSHVRGRTGELFF. CDR3 sequence (DNA): TGTGCCAGCAGCCATGTCCGGGGGAGGACCGGGGAGCTGTTTTTT.

In the case of this clonotype: The junction departs from germline at one end; a sequencing error may be responsible. V usage is TRBV6-5 and J usage is TRBJ2-3; D not certain. The germline V gene has CDR1 MNHEY and CDR2 SVGAGI. The CDR3 runs to 13 residues. The CDR3 region has the DNA TGTGCCCGTTCCGGCCCCCCGCCTGAAACGCAATATTTT. Residues: CARSGPPPETQYF.

In regard to this clonotype: This is likely a read error, given that the CDR3 carries no conserved phenylalanine or tryptophan at its end. V and J are TRBV6-1 and TRBJ1-6, with unresolved D. Per the germline V gene, CDR1 is MNHNS and CDR2 is SASEGT. The CDR3 consists of 14 residues. In DNA form, the CDR3 reads TGTGGCAGCAGTGAGTCTTGGGGATACTCACCCCTCCACTCT. Encoded protein: CGSSESWGYSPLHS.

CDR3 amino acids: CASSLVRESDTQYF. The CDR3 DNA is TGCGCCAGCAGCTTGGTGCGGGAATCAGATACGCAGTATTTT. The V and J genes are TRBV5-1 and TRBJ2-3; the D gene is possibly TRBD2 (6 bases). V lost 0 bases, J lost 4 bases, and 9 bases lay in between. Germline values: CDR1 SGHRS, CDR2 YFSETQ. The CDR3 loop spans 14 amino acids.

Details on this clonotype: Germline and junction disagree at one end, which may indicate a read error. V usage is TRBV11-1 and J usage is TRBJ2-3; 7 positions match TRBD1. Germline V gene lookup returns CDR1 SGHAT and CDR2 FQDESV (reference sequence). CDR3 length: 13 residues. In DNA, the CDR3 is TGTGCCAGCAGTTTAGGGGACAGCTACGAGCAGTACTTT. As protein: CASSLGDSYEQYF.

A word on this clonotype: Germline is not matched at one junction end, which may reflect a read error. This chain connects TRBV11-1 to TRBJ2-2, with a tentative D call TRBD2 (5 bases). The CDR3 length is 14 residues. Germline V gene data show CDR1 as SGHAT and CDR2 as FQDESV (reference sequence). Here the CDR3 DNA reads TGTGTCAGCAGACCGGGTCTTGACACCGGGGAGCTATTTTTT. It specifies CVSRPGLDTGELFF.

J is TRBJ2-3 and V is TRBV2, with a possible D match to TRBD2 (6 bases). V lost 7 bases and J 2 bases, leaving 10 bases between the germline ends. The CDR3 spans 13 residues. Germline V CDR1 and CDR2: SNHLY, FYNNEI. The CDR3 here is CASMGGSTDTQYF. CDR3 bases: TGTGCCAGCATGGGGGGATCCACAGATACGCAGTATTTT.

Details on this clonotype: Relative to the germline gene, one junction end is altered; a read error may explain this. Here the CDR3 reads CVSSLTSGTSTDTQYF. Here the CDR3 DNA reads TGTGTCAGCAGCCTGACTAGCGGGACGAGCACAGATACGCAGTATTTT. This chain uses TRBV2 with TRBJ2-3; the match to TRBD2 covers 11 bases. Germline CDR1 reads SNHLY; CDR2 reads FYNNEI. This CDR3 is built from 16 residues. Complete variable domain (other parts from reference TRBV2 and TRBJ2-3): EPEVTQTPSHQVTQMGQEVILRCVPISNHLYFYWYRQILGQKVEFLVSFYNNEISEKSEIFDDQFSVERPDGSNFTLKIRSTKLEDSAMYFCVSSLTSGTSTDTQYFGPGTRLTVL.

This clonotype has at least ten counts. The CDR3 bases are TGTGCCAGCAACGACAGGGCCAACGTCCTGACTTTC. This gives the protein CASNDRANVLTF. The rearrangement links TRBV28 to TRBJ2-6; no clear D. The CDR3 consists of 12 residues. V gave up 7 bases and J gave up 5 bases, with 6 bases separating them. Germline CDR1 reads MDHEN; CDR2 reads SYDVKM. Variable domain in full (rest from reference TRBV28 and TRBJ2-6): DVKVTQSSRYLVKRTGEKVFLECVQDMDHENMFWYRQDPGLGLRLIYFSYDVKMKEKGDIPEGYSVSREKKERFSLILESASTNQTSMYLCASNDRANVLTFGAGSRLTVL.

CDR3 sequence: CATSDGPTGGGYNEQFF. The DNA for the CDR3 is TGTGCCACCAGTGATGGACCGACAGGGGGCGGGTACAATGAGCAGTTCTTC. The chain recombines TRBV24-1 with TRBJ2-1; TRBD1 aligns across 10 bases. The ends lost 3 bases at V and 4 bases at J; junction bases unmatched: 8. Germline values: CDR1 KGHDR, CDR2 SFDVKD. The CDR3 is 17 residues long.

With regard to this clonotype: One junction end disagrees with the germline gene, perhaps due to a read error. This chain uses TRBV12-5 with TRBJ2-1, with 16 bases lining up with TRBD2. This CDR3 has 18 residues. CDR1 is LGHNT, CDR2 FRNRAP, per germline. The CDR3 spells CASDSPPGLAGGPNEQFF. In DNA, the CDR3 is TGTGCTAGTGATTCTCCTCCGGGACTAGCGGGAGGGCCCAATGAGCAATTCTTC.

The chain combines TRBV7-2 with TRBJ2-1; the match to TRBD2 covers 12 bases. The CDR3 has 17 amino acids. V lost 9 bases, J lost 7 bases, and 16 bases stayed unmatched. Germline values: CDR1 SGHTA, CDR2 FQGNSA. Here the CDR3 reads CARSLAGLAGGGNEQFF. CDR3 bases: TGTGCCAGGAGTTTAGCAGGGCTAGCGGGAGGGGGGAATGAGCAGTTCTTC.